What follows are 20 T cell receptor beta chains derived from one specimen sequenced in a study of long-term antiretroviral therapy in people with HIV. An immunoSEQ assay, version v3.0, was performed at survey level. Measured with immunoSEQ multiplex PCR; TCRdb has only the in-frame clones, and not every one. Altogether some 34,000 clones are present, 90% to 97% being singletons, with the ten largest covering 2% to 3%. Sequenced here: unsorted PBMCs, sampled 6.6 years after starting antiretroviral therapy. The receptors originated from a man under 40 with HIV.

The V and J genes are TRBV7-9 and TRBJ2-7; D unclear. The CDR3 has 12 amino acids. CDR1 is SEHNR and CDR2 is FQNEAQ in the germline V gene (reference sequence). Trimming shortened V by 1 base and J by 4 bases, and 5 bases separated the two germline ends. CDR3 sequence reads: CASSLEAYEQYF. The CDR3 DNA reads TGTGCCAGCAGCTTAGAGGCGTACGAGCAGTACTTC.

The chain is built from TRBV6-5 and TRBJ1-2, with D maybe TRBD1 (5 bases). Trimming stripped 0 bases from V and 3 bases from J, with 5 bases between. In germline, CDR1 is MNHEY, CDR2 SVGAGI. The CDR3 consists of 13 residues. The CDR3 loop is CASSYSTDYGYTF. Here the CDR3 DNA reads TGTGCCAGCAGTTACTCGACAGACTATGGCTACACCTTC.

The rearrangement links TRBV7-3 to TRBJ2-5; tentatively, D is TRBD1 (6 bases). V lost 5 bases to trimming and J lost 3 bases, with 19 bases between them. The CDR3 is 16 residues long. Germline-derived CDR1 and CDR2 are SGHTA and FQGTGA. The CDR3 coding sequence is TGTGCCAGCAGCCCACGTACCGGGACACGAAAAGAGACCCAGTACTTC. Its protein is CASSPRTGTRKETQYF.

The chain joins TRBV4-1 to TRBJ2-2; 12 bases map to TRBD2. From germline, CDR1 is MGHRA and CDR2 YSYEKL. The CDR3 covers 17 residues. V lost 4 bases, J lost 6 bases, and 9 bases stayed unmatched. The CDR3 spells CASSPPTSSGRAGELFF. The CDR3 DNA reads TGCGCCAGCAGCCCCCCCACGTCTAGCGGGAGGGCCGGGGAGCTGTTTTTT.

V usage is TRBV10-3 and J usage is TRBJ2-3, with 7 bases that match TRBD2. Germline V gene sequence: CDR1 ENHRY, CDR2 SYGVKD. This CDR3 has 15 amino acids. V lost 5 bases and J lost 1; bases outside the gene matches: 6. The CDR3 reads CAISQAGWGTDTQYF. The CDR3 bases are TGTGCCATCAGTCAAGCGGGATGGGGCACAGATACGCAGTATTTT.

This chain uses TRBV9 with TRBJ2-3, with TRBD2 identical over 7 bases. There are 16 residues in the CDR3. The germline V gene encodes CDR1 SGDLS and CDR2 YYNGEE. The ends lost 0 bases at V and 5 bases at J; junction bases unmatched: 9. CDR3 region: CASSVVEGGRGDTQYF. CDR3 DNA sequence: TGTGCCAGCAGCGTAGTAGAGGGAGGGAGAGGAGATACGCAGTATTTT.

This clone has only a few counts. The J gene is TRBJ2-5, the V gene TRBV5-1; D ambiguous. The CDR3 length is 13 residues. Germline lookup yields CDR1 SGHRS and CDR2 YFSETQ. Trimming shortened V by 5 bases and J by 2 bases, and 10 bases separated the two germline ends. CDR3 DNA sequence: TGCGCCAGCAGTTCGGGCGTACAAGAGACCCAGTACTTC. This translates into CASSSGVQETQYF.

The chain is built from TRBV5-1 and TRBJ1-6; D is ambiguous. CDR1 is SGHRS and CDR2 is YFSETQ in the germline V gene. Between the trimmed V and J ends, which lost 5 bases and 2 bases, there was a span of 8 bases. This CDR3 comprises 14 residues. This CDR3 reads CASRADTYNSPLHF. DNA for the CDR3: TGCGCCAGCAGGGCAGATACCTATAATTCACCCCTCCACTTT.

V is TRBV7-6 and J is TRBJ1-1; D gene ambiguous. CDR1 is SGHVS and CDR2 is FNYEAQ in the germline V gene. V lost 2 bases and J 2 bases, leaving 9 bases between the germline ends. The length of the CDR3 is 14 residues. Here the CDR3 reads CASSLSSGNTEAFF. In DNA, the CDR3 is TGTGCCAGCAGCTTAAGTTCGGGAAACACTGAAGCTTTCTTT.

The V and J genes are TRBV30 and TRBJ1-2, with D possibly matching TRBD1 (5 bases). Deletions cut 3 bases from V and 7 bases from J, with 15 bases between. This CDR3 contains 13 residues. The V gene's germline CDR1 is GTSNPN and CDR2 SVGIG (reference sequence). In DNA form, the CDR3 reads TGTGCCTGGAGCCTGGACACTCTCGGTGGCTACACCTTC. It encodes CAWSLDTLGGYTF.

The CDR3 bases are TGCGCCAGCAGCCAAGAAGTTTCGTATAGCAATCAGCCCCAGCATTTT. The encoded protein is CASSQEVSYSNQPQHF. The chain recombines TRBV4-3 with TRBJ1-5; unclear D gene. The germline CDR1 and CDR2 sequences are LGHNA and YSLEER. The CDR3 totals 16 residues. V lost 0 bases to trimming and J lost 0 bases, with 9 bases between them.

This clone appeared a single time. The rearrangement joins TRBV9 to TRBJ2-2; the D is unclear. V lost 4 bases, J lost 8 bases, and 9 bases lay in between. CDR1 is SGDLS, CDR2 YYNGEE, per germline. CDR3 size: 12 residues. CDR3: CASSTPRGELFF. CDR3 DNA sequence: TGTGCCAGCAGCACCCCCCGGGGGGAGCTGTTTTTT.

The rearrangement joins TRBV29-1 to TRBJ2-7, with D possibly matching TRBD1 (6 bases). Germline V lookup: CDR1 SQVTM, CDR2 ANQGSEA. The CDR3 totals 14 residues. V was clipped by 4 bases and J by 0 bases, with 13 bases between them. CDR3 protein: CSVVSGQSSYEQYF. CDR3 DNA sequence: TGCAGCGTTGTAAGCGGACAGAGCTCCTACGAGCAGTACTTC.

This clone is a singleton in its sample. The genes are TRBV9 and TRBJ2-1; 9 bases line up with TRBD2. Looked up from germline, CDR1 is SGDLS and CDR2 is YYNGEE. The CDR3 loop spans 13 amino acids. With V trimmed by 3 bases and J by 10 bases, 5 bases remained unmatched. In nucleotides, the CDR3 is TGTGCCAGCAGCGCTCCGGGACTAGCAGAGCAGTTCTTC. Its protein product is CASSAPGLAEQFF.

The chain recombines TRBV11-2 with TRBJ2-7; D gene ambiguous. Trimming removed 0 bases at V and 5 bases at J, with 11 bases between. The germline V gene encodes CDR1 SGHAT and CDR2 FQNNGV. This CDR3 is 14 amino acids long. The CDR3 sequence: CASSLDRPGHEQYF. In DNA form, the CDR3 reads TGTGCCAGCAGCTTAGACCGTCCGGGCCACGAGCAGTACTTC.

V is TRBV2 and J is TRBJ2-7; no firm D call. The CDR3 totals 11 residues. The V and J ends lost 5 bases and 4 bases respectively, with 6 bases between them. Germline V gives CDR1 SNHLY, CDR2 FYNNEI. CDR3 residues: CASSLQYEQYF. The CDR3 nucleotides are TGTGCCAGCAGTCTACAGTACGAGCAGTACTTC.

For the CDR3, the DNA is TGTGCCAGTAGTGGGTCTCGGGGGCTAGGGTCCTACAATGAGCAGTTCTTC. Translation gives CASSGSRGLGSYNEQFF. This chain joins TRBV19 and TRBJ2-1, with D possibly called TRBD1 or TRBD2 (6 bases each). The CDR3 has 17 residues. Trimming took 5 bases from V and 1 from J, leaving 18 bases between them. Germline assignment: CDR1 LNHDA and CDR2 SQIVND (reference sequence).

The V gene is TRBV6-5, the J gene TRBJ1-5; no definite D call. The ends were cut back, 8 bases at V and 7 bases at J, with 9 bases in the middle. Germline values: CDR1 MNHEY, CDR2 SVGAGI. This CDR3 is 11 amino acids long. CDR3 in amino acids: CASGPKQPQHF. DNA for the CDR3: TGTGCCAGCGGCCCAAAACAGCCCCAGCATTTT.

The chain joins TRBV19 to TRBJ1-5; D uncertain. Per germline, CDR1 LNHDA and CDR2 SQIVND (reference sequence). CDR3 size: 15 residues. V dropped 9 bases and J dropped 3 bases, with 18 bases sitting between them. CDR3 nucleotide sequence: TGTGCCAGGCCAAGCCGACCCTTTATCAATCAGCCCCAGCATTTT. This gives the protein CARPSRPFINQPQHF.

The rearrangement links TRBV19 to TRBJ2-7; a weak D match, TRBD1 (7 bases). Germline V gives CDR1 LNHDA, CDR2 SQIVND (reference sequence). Between the trimmed V and J ends, which lost 1 base and 3 bases, there was a span of 13 bases. The CDR3 consists of 15 residues. The CDR3 reads CASSIAGAGGYEQYF. Here the CDR3 DNA reads TGTGCCAGTAGTATAGCGGGAGCAGGGGGCTACGAGCAGTACTTC.